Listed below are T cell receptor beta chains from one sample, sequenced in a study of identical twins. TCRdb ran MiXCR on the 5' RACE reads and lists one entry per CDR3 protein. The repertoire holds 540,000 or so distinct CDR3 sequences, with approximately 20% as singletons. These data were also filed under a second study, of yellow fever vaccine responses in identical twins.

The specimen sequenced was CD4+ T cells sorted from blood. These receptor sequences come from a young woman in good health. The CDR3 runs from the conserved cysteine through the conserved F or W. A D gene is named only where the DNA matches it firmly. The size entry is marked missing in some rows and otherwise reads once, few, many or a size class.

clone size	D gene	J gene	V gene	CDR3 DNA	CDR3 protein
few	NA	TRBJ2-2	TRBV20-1	TGCAGTGCTGGGGGCTGGCGAGGCGGGGAGCTGTTTTTT	CSAGGWRGGELFF
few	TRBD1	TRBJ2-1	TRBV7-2	TGTGCCAGCAGCTTACAAGCAGGACAGGGCCATCATGAGCAGTTCTTC	CASSLQAGQGHHEQFF
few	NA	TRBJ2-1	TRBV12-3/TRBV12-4	TGTGCCAGCAGTTCAACCACTTCAGACTACAATGAGCAGTTCTTC	CASSSTTSDYNEQFF
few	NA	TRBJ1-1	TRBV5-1	TGCGCCAGCAGCTCCACGGGGGGACGGGAGAACACTGAAGCTTTCTTT	CASSSTGGRENTEAFF
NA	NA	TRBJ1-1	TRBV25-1	TGTGCCAGCGCTGGACAGAGCCTATACACTGAAGCTTTCTTT	CASAGQSLYTEAFF
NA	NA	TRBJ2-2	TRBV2	TGTGCCTTCTGCCAAGACGGTTGGGGCAGGGGAGATACCGGGGAGCTGTTTTTT	CAFCQDGWGRGDTGELFF
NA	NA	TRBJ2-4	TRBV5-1	TGCGCCAGCAGCATCTCAACCAAAAACATTCAGTACTTC	CASSISTKNIQYF
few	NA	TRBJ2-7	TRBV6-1	TGTGCCACCAAGGAGGGACTTTCCACCTACGAGCAGTACTTC	CATKEGLSTYEQYF
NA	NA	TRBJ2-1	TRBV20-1	TGCAGTGCCCCGAGCCCTATATCGTACAATGAGCAGTTCTTC	CSAPSPISYNEQFF
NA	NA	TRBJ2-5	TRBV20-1	TGCAGTGCTAGGCGCCTGGGGCAGGGACAAGAGACCCAGTACTTC	CSARRLGQGQETQYF
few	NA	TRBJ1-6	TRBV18	TGTGCCAGCTCGCAATCTCGGACAGCCTCTAATTCACCCCTCCACTTT	CASSQSRTASNSPLHF
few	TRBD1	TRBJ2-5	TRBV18	TGTGCCAGCTCACCATCACAGGGGGCTACGGAGACCCAGTACTTC	CASSPSQGATETQYF
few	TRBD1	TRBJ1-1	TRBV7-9	TGTGCCAGCAGCTCGACTTGGACAGGAATGAACACTGAAGCTTTCTTT	CASSSTWTGMNTEAFF
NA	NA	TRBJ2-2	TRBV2	TGTGCCAGCAAAAAGACAGAGAACACCGGGGAGCTGTTTTTT	CASKKTENTGELFF
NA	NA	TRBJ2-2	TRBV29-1	TGCAGCGCCGGGGTTTTCTCGGGGCCCGGGGAGCTGTTTTTT	CSAGVFSGPGELFF
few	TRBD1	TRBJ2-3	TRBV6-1	TGTGCCAGCAGTCGACAGGGGGCAGGTACAGATACGCAGTATTTT	CASSRQGAGTDTQYF
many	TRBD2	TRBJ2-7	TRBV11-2	TGTGCCAGCAGCCCGGGACTAGCGGGAACCACCTACGAGCAGTACTTC	CASSPGLAGTTYEQYF
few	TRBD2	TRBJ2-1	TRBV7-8	TGTGCCAGCAGCTTGTCGAGGACTAGCGGGAGCGAGCAGTTCTTC	CASSLSRTSGSEQFF
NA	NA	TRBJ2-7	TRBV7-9	TGTGCCAGCAGTTTAGAAATGGCCTCGACGGGCGAGCAGTACTTC	CASSLEMASTGEQYF
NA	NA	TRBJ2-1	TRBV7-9	TGTGCCAGCAGCTTTCCCCGTCAGGTGCCCGGTGAGCAGTTCTTC	CASSFPRQVPGEQFF
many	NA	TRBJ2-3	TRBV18	TGTGCCAGCTCACCCCCTATCGGGGGAGGCACAGATACGCAGTATTTT	CASSPPIGGGTDTQYF
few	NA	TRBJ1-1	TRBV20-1	TGCAGTGCAAGCTCAGGGGTCACTGAAGCTTTCTTT	CSASSGVTEAFF
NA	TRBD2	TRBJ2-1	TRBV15	TGTGCCACCAGCAGGCTATGGACTAGCGGGAATGAGCAGTTCTTC	CATSRLWTSGNEQFF
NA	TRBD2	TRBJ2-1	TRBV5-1	TGCGCCAGCAGCCGCCGCGCGGGAGTCGGAGATGAGCAGTTCTTC	CASSRRAGVGDEQFF
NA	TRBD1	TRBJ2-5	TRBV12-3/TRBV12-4	TGTGCCAGCTCCACAAGGGGGCCCGAGACCCAGTACTTC	CASSTRGPETQYF
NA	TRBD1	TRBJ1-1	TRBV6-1	TGTGCCAGCAGTGAGAGAGACAGGGCTGTAAAGAGGACTGAAGCTTTCTTT	CASSERDRAVKRTEAFF
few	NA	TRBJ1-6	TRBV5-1	TGCGCCAGCAGCCCCGGGGACTCAAACTTTCCACCCCTCCACTTT	CASSPGDSNFPPLHF
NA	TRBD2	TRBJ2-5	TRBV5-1	TGCGCCAGCAGACTAGCGGTTGCGGAGACCCAGTACTTC	CASRLAVAETQYF
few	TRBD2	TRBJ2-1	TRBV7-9	TGTGCCAGCAGCTTCCAGCGGGATTACAATGAGCAGTTCTTC	CASSFQRDYNEQFF
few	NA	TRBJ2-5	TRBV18	TGTGCCAGCTCACCCCAGCGGAAAGAGACCCAGTACTTC	CASSPQRKETQYF
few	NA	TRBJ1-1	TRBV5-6	TGTGCCAGCAGCTCCCGGGGGAGGGAATTTGAAGCTTTCTTT	CASSSRGREFEAFF
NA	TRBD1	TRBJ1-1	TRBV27	TGTGCCAGCAGTATAGGACAGGGTGAAGCTTTCTTT	CASSIGQGEAFF
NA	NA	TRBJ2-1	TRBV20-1	TGCAGTCCTAGGAGGGGCAATGAGCAGTTCTTC	CSPRRGNEQFF
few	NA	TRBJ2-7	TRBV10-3	TGTGCCATCAGTGGGACTGAGGAGGCCTACGAGCAGTACTTC	CAISGTEEAYEQYF
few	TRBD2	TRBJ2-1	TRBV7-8	TGTGCCAGCAGCTTTCGGGGGCTAGCGGGAGAAATTGAGCAGTTCTTC	CASSFRGLAGEIEQFF
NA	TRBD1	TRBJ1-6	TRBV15	TGTGCCACCAGCAGACGAGGGGGCGACTCACCCCTCCACTTT	CATSRRGGDSPLHF
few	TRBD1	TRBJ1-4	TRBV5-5	TGTGCCAGCAGCTTGGGGGGACAGGGACACAGTAATGAAAAACTGTTTTTT	CASSLGGQGHSNEKLFF
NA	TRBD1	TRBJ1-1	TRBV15	TGTGCCACCAGCAGACGACAGGGCCGCGGCGCTGAAGCTTTCTTT	CATSRRQGRGAEAFF
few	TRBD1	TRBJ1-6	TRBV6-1	TGTGCCAGCAGAATAGAGGGGACAGTTAATTCACCCCTCCACTTT	CASRIEGTVNSPLHF
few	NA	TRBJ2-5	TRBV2	TGTGCCAGCAGAACCGGGACCAACCAAGAGACCCAGTACTTC	CASRTGTNQETQYF
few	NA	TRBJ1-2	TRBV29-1	TGCAGCGTTGATTCAGGATCCTCTGGCTACACCTTC	CSVDSGSSGYTF
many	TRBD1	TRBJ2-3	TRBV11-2	TGTGCCAGCAGCTTTGCCGGACAGGGAATAGATACGCAGTATTTT	CASSFAGQGIDTQYF
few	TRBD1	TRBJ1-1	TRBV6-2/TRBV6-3	TGTGCCAGTGACAGGGGAAACACTGAAGCTTTCTTT	CASDRGNTEAFF
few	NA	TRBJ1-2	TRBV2	TGTGCCAGCAGTGAAGACCGAAACGTCGGGGGCTACACCTTC	CASSEDRNVGGYTF
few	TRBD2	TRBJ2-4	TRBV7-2	TGTGCCAGCAGCTCTTTAATCGGGGGGTCCAAAAACATTCAGTACTTC	CASSSLIGGSKNIQYF
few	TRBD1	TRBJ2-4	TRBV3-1	TGTGCCAGCAGCCACACCGGACAGGGCAGAACAGCCAAAAACATTCAGTACTTC	CASSHTGQGRTAKNIQYF
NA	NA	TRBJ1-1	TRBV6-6	TGTGCCAGCAGTTACGCTGACACTGAAGCTTTCTTT	CASSYADTEAFF
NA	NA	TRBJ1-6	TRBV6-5	TGTGCCAGCAGTTACTCGGGGGCCGTGGGTAATTCACCCCTCCACTTT	CASSYSGAVGNSPLHF
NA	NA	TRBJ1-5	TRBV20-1	TGCAGTGCTAGGCTAGGAGTCAATCAGCCCCAGCATTTT	CSARLGVNQPQHF
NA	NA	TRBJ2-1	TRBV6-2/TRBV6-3	TGTGCCACCGGGAGCTTAAATGAGCAGTTCTTC	CATGSLNEQFF
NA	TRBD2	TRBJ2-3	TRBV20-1	TGCAGTGCTCCCTCTAGAGGCGCGCGGGAGACGCAGTATTTT	CSAPSRGARETQYF
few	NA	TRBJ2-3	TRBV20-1	TGCACCGCCGTTTTGGCAGATACGCAGTATTTT	CTAVLADTQYF
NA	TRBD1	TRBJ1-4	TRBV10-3	TGTGCCATCAGCGCTACAGGGGGTGGAAAAGAAAAACTGTTTTTT	CAISATGGGKEKLFF
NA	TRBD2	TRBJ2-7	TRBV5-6	TGTGCCAGCAGCTTGGCACGATTCGTAGCGGGAGGGTCTGGCTACGAGCAGTACTTC	CASSLARFVAGGSGYEQYF
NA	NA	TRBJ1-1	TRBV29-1	TGCAGCGTTGTAAAGTACACCAACACTGAAGCTTTCTTT	CSVVKYTNTEAFF
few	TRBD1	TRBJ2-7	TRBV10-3	TGTGCCATCAGTGGTCAGGGGGCTGGCGAGCAGTACTTC	CAISGQGAGEQYF
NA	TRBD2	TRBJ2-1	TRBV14	TGTGCCAGCAGCCAAGAGATAGGACTAGTTAATGAGCAGTTCTTC	CASSQEIGLVNEQFF